This T cell receptor (beta chain) appears in the sequencing data of a study of T cell responses to AZD1222 COVID-19 vaccine. Method: immunoSEQ multiplex PCR; TCRdb's copy keeps in-frame clones and lacks some. The sample yields some 150,000 clones, around nine tenths seen once. Trimming left V 3 bases short and J 4 bases short, with 10 bases between. The CDR3 covers 13 residues. This rearrangement joins TRBV12-3 or TRBV12-4 to TRBJ2-7, with a possible D match to TRBD1 (5 bases). This receptor was obtained from an adult who received the AZD1222 COVID-19 vaccine. The sample consisted of peripheral blood, taken 28 days after the second AZD1222 dose. CDR3 coding DNA: TGTGCCAGCAGTTTTTCAGGGTTTTACGAGCAGTACTTC. This sequence encodes CASSFSGFYEQYF.